The rows below give T cell receptor beta chains drawn from one sample of a study of technical replicates of blood from several donors. Profiling relied on immunoSEQ multiplex PCR, and the TCRdb table lists in-frame clones only, not all of them. The table has 60,000 to 90,000 clones, about 95% seen once. Sample: T cells isolated from PBMCs. These receptors were obtained from a human donor in good health. Both conserved end residues are part of each CDR3.

v_call | cdr3_aa
TRBV9 | CASSVGQGAGNTIYF
TRBV19 | CATRKGTGGGLYEQYF
TRBV9 | CASSVGIGLAGTDTQYF
TRBV9 | CASSLRISGTGGVEAFF
TRBV27 | CASSFHRVAGELFF
TRBV2 | CASSERRLNTEAFF
TRBV5-1 | CASSLLQGYANEQYF
TRBV4-1 | CASSPQDSGDTEAFF
TRBV2 | CASSEEVINTF
TRBV4-1 | CASSLRTSGSYNEQFF
TRBV5-8 | CASSFGLERTQETQYF
TRBV27 | CASSLRRDQETQYF
TRBV27 | CASSSPGLAGEYEQYF
TRBV29-1 | CSALGERAVADTQYF
TRBV19 | CASREGNYNEQFF
TRBV28 | CASSLSSGRYEQYF